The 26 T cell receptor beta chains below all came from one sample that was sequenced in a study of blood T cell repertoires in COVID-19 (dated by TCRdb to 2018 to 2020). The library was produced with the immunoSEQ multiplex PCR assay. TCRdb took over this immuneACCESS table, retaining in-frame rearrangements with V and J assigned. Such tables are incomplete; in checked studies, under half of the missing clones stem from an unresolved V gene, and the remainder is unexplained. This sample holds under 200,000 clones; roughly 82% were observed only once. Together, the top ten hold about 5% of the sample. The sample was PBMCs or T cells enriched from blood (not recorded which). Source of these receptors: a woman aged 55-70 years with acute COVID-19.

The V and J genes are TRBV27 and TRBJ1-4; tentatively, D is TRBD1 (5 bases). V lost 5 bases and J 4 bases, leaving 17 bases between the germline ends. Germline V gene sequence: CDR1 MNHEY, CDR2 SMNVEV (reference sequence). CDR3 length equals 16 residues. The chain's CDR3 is CASSPPLTAGNEKLFF. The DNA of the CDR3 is TGTGCCAGCAGTCCACCCTTGACAGCCGGTAATGAAAAACTGTTTTTT.

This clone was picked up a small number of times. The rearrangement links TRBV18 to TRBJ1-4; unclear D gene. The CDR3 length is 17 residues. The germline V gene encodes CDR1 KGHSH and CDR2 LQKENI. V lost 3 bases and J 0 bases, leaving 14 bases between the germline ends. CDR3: CASSPRGVSATNEKLFF. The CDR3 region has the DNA TGTGCCAGCTCACCCCGCGGTGTGAGTGCAACTAATGAAAAACTGTTTTTT. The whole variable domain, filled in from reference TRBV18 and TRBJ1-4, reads NAGVMQNPRHLVRRRGQEARLRCSPMKGHSHVYWYRQLPEEGLKFMVYLQKENIIDESGMPKERFSAEFPKEGPSILRIQQVVRGDSAAYFCASSPRGVSATNEKLFFGSGTQLSVL.

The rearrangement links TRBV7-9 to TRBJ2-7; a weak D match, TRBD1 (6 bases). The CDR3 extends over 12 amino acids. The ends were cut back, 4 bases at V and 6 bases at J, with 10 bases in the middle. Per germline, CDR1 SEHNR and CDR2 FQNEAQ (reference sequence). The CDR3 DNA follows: TGTGCCAGCAGCTCCAGGGGTTCCGAGCAGTACGTC. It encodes CASSSRGSEQYV.

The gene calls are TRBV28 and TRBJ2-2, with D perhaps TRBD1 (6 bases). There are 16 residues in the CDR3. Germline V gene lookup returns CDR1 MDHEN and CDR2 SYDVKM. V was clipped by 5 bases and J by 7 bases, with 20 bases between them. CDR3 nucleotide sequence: TGTGCCAGCAGTAAACAGGGAAAGGGGTCATACGGGGAGCTGTTTTTT. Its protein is CASSKQGKGSYGELFF.

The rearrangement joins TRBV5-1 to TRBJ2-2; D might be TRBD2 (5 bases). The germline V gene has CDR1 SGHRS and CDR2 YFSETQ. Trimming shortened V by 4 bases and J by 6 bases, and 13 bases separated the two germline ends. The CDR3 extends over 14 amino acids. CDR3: CASSGENSAGELFF. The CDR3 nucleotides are TGCGCCAGCAGCGGGGAGAACTCGGCCGGGGAGCTGTTTTTT.

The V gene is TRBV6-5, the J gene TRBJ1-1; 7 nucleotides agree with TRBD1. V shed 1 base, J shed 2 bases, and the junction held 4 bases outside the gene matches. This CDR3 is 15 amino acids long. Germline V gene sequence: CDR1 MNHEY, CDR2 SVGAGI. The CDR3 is CASSYWGTANTEAFF. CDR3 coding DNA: TGTGCCAGCAGTTACTGGGGGACAGCTAACACTGAAGCTTTCTTT.

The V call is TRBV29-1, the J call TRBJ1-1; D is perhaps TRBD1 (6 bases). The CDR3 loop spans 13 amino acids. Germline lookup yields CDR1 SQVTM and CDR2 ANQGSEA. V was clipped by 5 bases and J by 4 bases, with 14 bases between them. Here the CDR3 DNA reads TGCAGCGTTAGAGCGGGGGCCCCCACTGAAGCTTTCTTT. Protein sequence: CSVRAGAPTEAFF. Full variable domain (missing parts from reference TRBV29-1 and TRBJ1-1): SAVISQKPSRDICQRGTSLTIQCQVDSQVTMMFWYRQQPGQSLTLIATANQGSEATYESGFVIDKFPISRPNLTFSTLTVSNMSPEDSSIYLCSVRAGAPTEAFFGQGTRLTVV.

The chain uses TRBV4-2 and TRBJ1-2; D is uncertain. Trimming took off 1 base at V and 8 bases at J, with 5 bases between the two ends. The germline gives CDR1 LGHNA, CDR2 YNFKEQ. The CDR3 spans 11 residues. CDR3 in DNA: TGTGCCAGCAGCCAAGCCAGGGGCTACACCTTC. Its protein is CASSQARGYTF.

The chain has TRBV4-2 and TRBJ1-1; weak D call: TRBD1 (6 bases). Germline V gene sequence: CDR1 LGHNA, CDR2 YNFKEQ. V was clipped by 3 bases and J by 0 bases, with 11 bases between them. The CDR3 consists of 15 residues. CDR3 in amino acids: CASSQGGQMNTEAFF. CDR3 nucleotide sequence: TGTGCCAGCAGCCAGGGTGGACAGATGAACACTGAAGCTTTCTTT.

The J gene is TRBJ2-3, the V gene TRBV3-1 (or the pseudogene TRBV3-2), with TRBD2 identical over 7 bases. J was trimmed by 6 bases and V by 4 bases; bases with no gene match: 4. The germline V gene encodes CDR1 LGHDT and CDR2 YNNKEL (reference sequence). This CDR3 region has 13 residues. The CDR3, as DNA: TGTGCCAGCAGCCTTCGGGGGGTGGATACGCAGTATTTT. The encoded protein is CASSLRGVDTQYF.

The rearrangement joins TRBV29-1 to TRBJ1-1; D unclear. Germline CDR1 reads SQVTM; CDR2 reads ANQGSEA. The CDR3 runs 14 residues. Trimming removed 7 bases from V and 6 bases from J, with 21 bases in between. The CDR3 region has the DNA TGCAGCGGCACAAGCGGGGTTTCGGGGTCTGAAGCTTTCTTT. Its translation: CSGTSGVSGSEAFF.

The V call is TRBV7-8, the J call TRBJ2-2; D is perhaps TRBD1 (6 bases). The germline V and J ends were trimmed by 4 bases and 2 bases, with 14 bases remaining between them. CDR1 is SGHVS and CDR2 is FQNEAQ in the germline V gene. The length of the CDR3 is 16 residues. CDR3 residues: CASSYRSRGNTGELFF. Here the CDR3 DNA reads TGTGCCAGCAGCTACCGGTCCAGGGGCAACACCGGGGAGCTGTTTTTT.

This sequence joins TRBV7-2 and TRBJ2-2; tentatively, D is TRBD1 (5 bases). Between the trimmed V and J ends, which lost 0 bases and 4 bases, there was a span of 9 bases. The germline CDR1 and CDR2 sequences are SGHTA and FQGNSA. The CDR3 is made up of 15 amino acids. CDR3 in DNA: TGTGCCAGCAGCTTAGCGTCAGGGCCCACCGGGGAGCTGTTTTTT. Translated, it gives CASSLASGPTGELFF.

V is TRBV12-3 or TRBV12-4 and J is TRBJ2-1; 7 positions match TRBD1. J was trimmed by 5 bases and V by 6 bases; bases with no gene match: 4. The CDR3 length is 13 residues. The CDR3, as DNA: TGTGCCAGCAGGAGGGGGCTTGACAATGAGCAGTTCTTC. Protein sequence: CASRRGLDNEQFF.

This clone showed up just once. The CDR3 nucleotides read TGTGCCAGCAGTTTCCAGGGGGCGCCGAGAGATGGCTACACCTTC. As protein: CASSFQGAPRDGYTF. V is TRBV28 and J is TRBJ1-2; TRBD1 agrees at 8 bases. Germline V gene lookup returns CDR1 MDHEN and CDR2 SYDVKM. The junction had 9 bases not matched to a gene; V was cut back by 3 bases and J by 6 bases. The CDR3 totals 15 residues.

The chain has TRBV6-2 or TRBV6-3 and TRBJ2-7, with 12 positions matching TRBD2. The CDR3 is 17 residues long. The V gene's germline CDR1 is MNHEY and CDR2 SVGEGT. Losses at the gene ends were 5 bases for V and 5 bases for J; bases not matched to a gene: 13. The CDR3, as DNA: TGTGCCAGCAGTATCTCTAGCGGGAGGGCCGGGGTCAACGAGCAGTACTTC. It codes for CASSISSGRAGVNEQYF.

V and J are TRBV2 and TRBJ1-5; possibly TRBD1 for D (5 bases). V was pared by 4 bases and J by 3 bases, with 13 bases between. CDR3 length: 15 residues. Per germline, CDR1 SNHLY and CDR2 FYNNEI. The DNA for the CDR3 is TGTGCCAGCAGTGGGCGGGGGAGTTTCAATCAGCCCCAGCATTTT. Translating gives CASSGRGSFNQPQHF.

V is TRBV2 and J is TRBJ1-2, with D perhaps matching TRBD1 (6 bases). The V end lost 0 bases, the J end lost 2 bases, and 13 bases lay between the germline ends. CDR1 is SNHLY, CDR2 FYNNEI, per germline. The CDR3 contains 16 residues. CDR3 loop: CASSEARTAHNYGYTF. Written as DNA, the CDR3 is TGTGCCAGCAGTGAAGCTCGGACAGCCCACAACTATGGCTACACCTTC.

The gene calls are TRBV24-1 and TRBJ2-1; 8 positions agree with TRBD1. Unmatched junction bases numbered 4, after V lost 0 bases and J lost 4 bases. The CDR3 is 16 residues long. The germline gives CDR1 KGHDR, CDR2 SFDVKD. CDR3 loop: CATSDLGRTGYNEQFF. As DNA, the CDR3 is TGTGCCACCAGTGATTTGGGGAGGACAGGGTACAATGAGCAGTTCTTC.

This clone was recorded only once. The DNA for the CDR3 is TGCGCCAGCAGCCCCTCGGGGGGGGGCAATCAGCCCCAGCATTTT. This translates into CASSPSGGGNQPQHF. The rearrangement links TRBV5-1 to TRBJ1-5, with TRBD1 as a possible D gene (5 bases). This CDR3 has 15 amino acids. The germline V gene encodes CDR1 SGHRS and CDR2 YFSETQ. Trimming cost V 4 bases and J 2 bases, with 13 bases left between them.

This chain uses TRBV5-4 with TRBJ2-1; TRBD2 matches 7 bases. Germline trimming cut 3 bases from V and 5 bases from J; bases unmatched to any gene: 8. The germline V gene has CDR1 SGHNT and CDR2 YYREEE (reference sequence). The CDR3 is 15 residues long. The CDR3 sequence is CASSSKAGMDNEQFF. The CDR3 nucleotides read TGTGCCAGCAGCTCCAAAGCGGGGATGGACAATGAGCAGTTCTTC.

CDR3 in DNA: TGTGCCAGCTCACCAACGGGGAAGAACACTGAAGCTTTCTTT. Translation: CASSPTGKNTEAFF. J is TRBJ1-1 and V is TRBV18; D is ambiguous. The V gene's germline CDR1 is KGHSH and CDR2 LQKENI. The CDR3 sequence is 14 residues long. V dropped 2 bases and J dropped 1 base, with 8 bases sitting between them.

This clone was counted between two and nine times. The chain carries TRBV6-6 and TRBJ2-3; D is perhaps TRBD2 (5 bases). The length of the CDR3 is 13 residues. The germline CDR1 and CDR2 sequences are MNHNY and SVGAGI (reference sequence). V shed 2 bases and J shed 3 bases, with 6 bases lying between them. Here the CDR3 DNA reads TGTGCCAGCAGTTACGGGGAGACAGATACGCAGTATTTT. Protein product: CASSYGETDTQYF.

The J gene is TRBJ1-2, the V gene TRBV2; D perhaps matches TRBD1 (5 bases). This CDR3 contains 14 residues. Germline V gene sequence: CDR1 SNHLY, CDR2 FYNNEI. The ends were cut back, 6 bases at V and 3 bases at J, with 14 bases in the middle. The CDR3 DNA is TGTGCCAGCAGGCCCGGGGGAGGCGACTATGGCTACACCTTC. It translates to CASRPGGGDYGYTF. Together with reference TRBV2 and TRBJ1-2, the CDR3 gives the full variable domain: EPEVTQTPSHQVTQMGQEVILRCVPISNHLYFYWYRQILGQKVEFLVSFYNNEISEKSEIFDDQFSVERPDGSNFTLKIRSTKLEDSAMYFCASRPGGGDYGYTFGSGTRLTVV.

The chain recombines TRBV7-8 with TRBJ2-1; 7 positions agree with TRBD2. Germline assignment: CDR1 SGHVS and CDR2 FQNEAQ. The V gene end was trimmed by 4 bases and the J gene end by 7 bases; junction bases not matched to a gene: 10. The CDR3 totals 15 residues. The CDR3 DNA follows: TGTGCCAGCAGCTATCTAGCGGTTCCTATTAATGAGCAGTTCTTC. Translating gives CASSYLAVPINEQFF.

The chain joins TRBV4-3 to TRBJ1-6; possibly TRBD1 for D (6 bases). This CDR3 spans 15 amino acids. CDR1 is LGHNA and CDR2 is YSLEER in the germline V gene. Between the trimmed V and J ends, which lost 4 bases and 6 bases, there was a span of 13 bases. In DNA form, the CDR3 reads TGCGCCAGCAGCCGGTCTACAGGGACTAATTCACCCCTCCACTTT. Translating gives CASSRSTGTNSPLHF.